This TCR beta chain was sequenced in a study of T cells expressing NK-cell markers. Whole-study context: HCMV seropositivity characterized most of the eight sequenced donors, and seronegativity one.

Comments on this clonotype: The antigen is not known.

Overall study findings and caveats: Top CD8+ clonotypes included the dominant CD3+CD56+NKG2C+ clonotypes in six donors. In several donors, dominant clonotypes made up about 28.3-65% of CD3+CD56-NKG2C+ cells.

No DNA is given; TCRdb re-called the 5' RACE reads and lists each CDR3 protein once. The sample totals 250,000 or so distinct CDR3 sequences; its top ten clones hold roughly 4.2%. CDR3 length: 14 amino acids. Per the germline V gene, CDR1 is SGHTA and CDR2 is FQGNSA. The chain employs TRBV7-2 and TRBJ1-1; absent DNA, TCRdb's TRBD1 call cannot be checked. The sequenced sample was blood T cells: a sorted CD56 or NKG2C T cell subset, CD4+ or CD8+ T cells, or bulk PBMC T cells (not recorded which). This clonotype was sampled from a woman between 18 and 70 years old in good health. The CDR3 loop reads CASTPGAVNTEAFF.